These T cell receptor beta chains were read from a single sample in a study of blood T cell repertoires in COVID-19. Using immunoSEQ multiplex PCR, the repertoire was profiled, and TCRdb retains in-frame clones only, with some absent. The profile shows about 160,000 clones, 75% to 85% of them singletons. Specimen: peripheral blood. These receptors all stem from a woman in her fifties or sixties with COVID-19, enrolled during active disease. Each CDR3 is given with its conserved first and last residue. A D gene is named only where the DNA matches it firmly. Only part of the rows carry a size: once, few, many, or a class if the clone is expanded.

CDR3aa: CASSPQGHGYTF
CDR3nt: TGTGCCAGCAGCCCACAGGGGCATGGCTACACCTTC
d_gene: TRBD1
v_gene: TRBV7-9
abundance: .
len: 12
j_gene: TRBJ1-2

CDR3aa: CASSPGQGFSEQYF
CDR3nt: TGTGCCAGCAGCCCGGGACAGGGTTTTTCCGAGCAGTACTTC
d_gene: TRBD1
v_gene: TRBV28
abundance: .
len: 14
j_gene: TRBJ2-7

CDR3aa: CASSRAPGNTPTRVKEQYF
CDR3nt: TGTGCCAGCAGCCGAGCCCCCGGGAACACCCCTACGAGAGTCAAGGAGCAGTACTTC
d_gene: .
v_gene: TRBV7-8
abundance: .
len: 19
j_gene: TRBJ2-7

CDR3aa: CATNQQGREQPQHF
CDR3nt: TGTGCCACCAATCAACAGGGGCGGGAACAGCCCCAGCATTTT
d_gene: TRBD1
v_gene: TRBV15
abundance: .
len: 14
j_gene: TRBJ1-5

CDR3aa: CASSAGPITGELFF
CDR3nt: TGTGCCAGCAGTGCTGGCCCGATCACCGGGGAGCTGTTTTTT
d_gene: .
v_gene: TRBV6-4
abundance: many
len: 14
j_gene: TRBJ2-2

CDR3aa: CASRRSGGATDTQYF
CDR3nt: TGTGCCAGCAGACGGAGCGGGGGGGCGACAGATACGCAGTATTTT
d_gene: TRBD2
v_gene: TRBV6-5
abundance: .
len: 15
j_gene: TRBJ2-3

CDR3aa: CASSPAPGLAENYNEQFF
CDR3nt: TGTGCCAGCAGCCCAGCGCCGGGACTAGCGGAAAACTACAATGAGCAGTTCTTC
d_gene: TRBD2
v_gene: TRBV11-3
abundance: .
len: 18
j_gene: TRBJ2-1

CDR3aa: CASSRGNSGSRHTDTQYF
CDR3nt: TGTGCCAGCAGCCGGGGGAATAGCGGGTCTCGGCACACAGATACGCAGTATTTT
d_gene: TRBD2
v_gene: TRBV5-4
abundance: once
len: 18
j_gene: TRBJ2-3

CDR3aa: CASSQRLRGRNTGELFF
CDR3nt: TGTGCCAGCAGCCAACGGCTGCGAGGGAGGAACACCGGGGAGCTGTTTTTT
d_gene: .
v_gene: TRBV7-9
abundance: .
len: 17
j_gene: TRBJ2-2

CDR3aa: CASSQGQRRGEKLFF
CDR3nt: TGTGCCAGCAGCCAAGGGCAAAGGAGGGGAGAAAAACTGTTTTTT
d_gene: .
v_gene: TRBV3-1/TRBV3-2
abundance: .
len: 15
j_gene: TRBJ1-4

CDR3aa: CASRGDRDLSGANVLTF
CDR3nt: TGTGCCTCAAGGGGGGACAGGGATCTCTCTGGGGCCAACGTCCTGACTTTC
d_gene: TRBD1
v_gene: TRBV19
abundance: once
len: 17
j_gene: TRBJ2-6

CDR3aa: CASSTVGKGSGELFF
CDR3nt: TGTGCCAGCAGTACAGTGGGCAAAGGATCCGGGGAGCTGTTTTTT
d_gene: .
v_gene: TRBV11-2
abundance: .
len: 15
j_gene: TRBJ2-2

CDR3aa: CASSLWDRAGEQYF
CDR3nt: TGTGCCAGCAGCCTTTGGGACAGGGCTGGCGAGCAGTACTTC
d_gene: TRBD1
v_gene: TRBV3-1/TRBV3-2
abundance: .
len: 14
j_gene: TRBJ2-7